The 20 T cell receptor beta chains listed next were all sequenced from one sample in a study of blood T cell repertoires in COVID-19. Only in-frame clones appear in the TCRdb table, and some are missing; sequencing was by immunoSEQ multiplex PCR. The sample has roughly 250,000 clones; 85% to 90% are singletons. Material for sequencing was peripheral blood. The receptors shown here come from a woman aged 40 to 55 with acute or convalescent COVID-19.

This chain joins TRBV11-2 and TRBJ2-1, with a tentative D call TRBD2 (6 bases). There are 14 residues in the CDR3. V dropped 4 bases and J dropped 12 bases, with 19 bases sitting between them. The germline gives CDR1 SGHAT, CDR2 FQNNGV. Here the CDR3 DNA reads TGTGCCAGCAGCTCTCTCCACCTAGCGATGGGGCAGTTCTTC. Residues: CASSSLHLAMGQFF.

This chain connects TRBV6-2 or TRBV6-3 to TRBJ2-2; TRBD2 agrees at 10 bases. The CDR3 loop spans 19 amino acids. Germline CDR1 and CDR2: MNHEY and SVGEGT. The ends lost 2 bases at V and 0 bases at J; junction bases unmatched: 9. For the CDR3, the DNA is TGTGCCAGCAGTTACGCGGGACTAGCGCTTCGCGCGAACACCGGGGAGCTGTTTTTT. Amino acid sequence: CASSYAGLALRANTGELFF.

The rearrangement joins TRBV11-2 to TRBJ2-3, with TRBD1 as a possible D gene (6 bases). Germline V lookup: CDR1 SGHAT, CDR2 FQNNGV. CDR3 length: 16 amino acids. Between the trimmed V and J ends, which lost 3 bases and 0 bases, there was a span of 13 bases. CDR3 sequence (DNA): TGTGCCAGCAGCTTTTGGCAGGGGCCTAGCACAGATACGCAGTATTTT. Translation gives CASSFWQGPSTDTQYF.

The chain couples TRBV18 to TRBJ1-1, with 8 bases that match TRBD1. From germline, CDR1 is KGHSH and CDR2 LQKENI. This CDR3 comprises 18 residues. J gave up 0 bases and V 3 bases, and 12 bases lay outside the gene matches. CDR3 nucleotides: TGTGCCAGCTCACCGGGACAGGTTTTCACGGGCCTGAACACTGAAGCTTTCTTT. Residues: CASSPGQVFTGLNTEAFF.

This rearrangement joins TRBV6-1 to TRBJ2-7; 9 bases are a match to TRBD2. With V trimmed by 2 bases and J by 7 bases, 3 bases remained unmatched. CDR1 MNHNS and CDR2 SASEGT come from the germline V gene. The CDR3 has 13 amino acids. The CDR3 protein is CASSELAGVEQYV. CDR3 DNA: TGTGCCAGCAGTGAATTAGCGGGGGTTGAGCAGTACGTC.

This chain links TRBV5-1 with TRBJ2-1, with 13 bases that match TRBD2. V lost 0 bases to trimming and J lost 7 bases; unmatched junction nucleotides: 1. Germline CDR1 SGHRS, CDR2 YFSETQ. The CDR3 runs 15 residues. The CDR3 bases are TGCGCCAGCAGCTTGGCACTAGCGGGGGGGAATGAGCAGTTCTTC. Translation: CASSLALAGGNEQFF. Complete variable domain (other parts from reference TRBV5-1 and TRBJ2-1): KAGVTQTPRYLIKTRGQQVTLSCSPISGHRSVSWYQQTPGQGLQFLFEYFSETQRNKGNFPGRFSGRQFSNSRSEMNVSTLELGDSALYLCASSLALAGGNEQFFGPGTRLTVL.

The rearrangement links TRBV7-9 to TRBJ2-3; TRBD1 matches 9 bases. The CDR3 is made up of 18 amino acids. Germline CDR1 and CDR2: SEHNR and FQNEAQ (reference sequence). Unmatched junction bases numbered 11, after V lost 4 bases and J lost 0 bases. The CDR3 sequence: CASSSNIAGTGSTDTQYF. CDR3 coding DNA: TGTGCCAGCAGCTCGAATATAGCCGGGACAGGGAGCACAGATACGCAGTATTTT.

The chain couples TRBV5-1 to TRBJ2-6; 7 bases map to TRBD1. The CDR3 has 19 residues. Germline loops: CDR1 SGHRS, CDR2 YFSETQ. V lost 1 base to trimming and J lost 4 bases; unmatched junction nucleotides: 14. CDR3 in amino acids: CASSLSLRTGREGANVLTF. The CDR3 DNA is TGCGCCAGCAGCTTGAGTTTAAGGACAGGTAGGGAGGGGGCCAACGTCCTGACTTTC.

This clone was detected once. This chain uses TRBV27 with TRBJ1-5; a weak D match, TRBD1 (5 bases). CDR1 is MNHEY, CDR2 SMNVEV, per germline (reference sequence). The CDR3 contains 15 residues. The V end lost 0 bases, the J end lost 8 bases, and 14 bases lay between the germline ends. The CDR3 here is CASSLSWQGAEPQHF. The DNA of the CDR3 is TGTGCCAGCAGTTTATCGTGGCAGGGCGCGGAGCCCCAGCATTTT.

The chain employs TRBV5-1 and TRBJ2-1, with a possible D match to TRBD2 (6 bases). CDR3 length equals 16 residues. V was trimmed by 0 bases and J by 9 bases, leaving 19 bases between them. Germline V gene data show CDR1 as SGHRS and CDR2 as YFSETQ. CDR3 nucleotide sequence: TGCGCCAGCAGCTTGGGTGCGACTAGGGATCCCTTTGAGCAGTTCTTC. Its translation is CASSLGATRDPFEQFF.

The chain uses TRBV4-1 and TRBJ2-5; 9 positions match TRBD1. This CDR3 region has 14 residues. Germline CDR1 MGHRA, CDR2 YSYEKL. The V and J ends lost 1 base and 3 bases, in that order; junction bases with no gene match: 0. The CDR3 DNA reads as TGCGCCAGCAGCCAAGGGACAGGGGAAGAGACCCAGTACTTC. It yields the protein CASSQGTGEETQYF.

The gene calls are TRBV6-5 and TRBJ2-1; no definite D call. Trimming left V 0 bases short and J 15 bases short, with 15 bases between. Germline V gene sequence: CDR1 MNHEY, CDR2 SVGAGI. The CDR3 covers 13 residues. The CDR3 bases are TGTGCCAGCAGTTACTCGATCATGCGGCAGTTGTTCTTC. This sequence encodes CASSYSIMRQLFF.

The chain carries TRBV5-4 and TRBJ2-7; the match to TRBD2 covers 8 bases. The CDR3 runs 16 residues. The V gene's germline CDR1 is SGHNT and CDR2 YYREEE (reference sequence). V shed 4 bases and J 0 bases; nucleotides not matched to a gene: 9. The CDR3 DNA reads TGTGCCAGCAGCCCGGGGGGGGCGGTGAGCTCCTACGAGCAGTACGTC. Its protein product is CASSPGGAVSSYEQYV.

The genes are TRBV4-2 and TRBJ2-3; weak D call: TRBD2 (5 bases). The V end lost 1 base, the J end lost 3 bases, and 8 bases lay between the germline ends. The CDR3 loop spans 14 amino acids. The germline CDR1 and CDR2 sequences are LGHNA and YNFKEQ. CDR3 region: CASSQGADTDTQYF. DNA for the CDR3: TGTGCCAGCAGCCAAGGAGCGGATACAGATACGCAGTATTTT.

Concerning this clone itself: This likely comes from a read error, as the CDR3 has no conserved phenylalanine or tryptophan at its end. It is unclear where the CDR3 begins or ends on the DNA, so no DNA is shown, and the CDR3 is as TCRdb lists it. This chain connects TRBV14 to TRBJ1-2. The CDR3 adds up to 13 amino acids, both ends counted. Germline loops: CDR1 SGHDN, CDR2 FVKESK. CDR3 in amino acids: CASSQVVEGRVLL.

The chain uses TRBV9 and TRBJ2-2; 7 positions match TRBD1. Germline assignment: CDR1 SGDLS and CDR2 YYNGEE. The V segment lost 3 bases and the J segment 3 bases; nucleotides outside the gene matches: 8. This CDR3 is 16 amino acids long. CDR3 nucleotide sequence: TGTGCCAGCAGCGACCGGGACAGAGATTACACCGGGGAGCTGTTTTTT. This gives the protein CASSDRDRDYTGELFF.

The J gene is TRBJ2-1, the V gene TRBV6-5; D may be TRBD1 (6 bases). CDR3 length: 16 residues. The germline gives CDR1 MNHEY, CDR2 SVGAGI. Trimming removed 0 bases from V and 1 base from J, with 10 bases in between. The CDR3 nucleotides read TGTGCCAGCAGTTACTCTCGGACAGATTCCTACAATGAGCAGTTCTTC. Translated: CASSYSRTDSYNEQFF.

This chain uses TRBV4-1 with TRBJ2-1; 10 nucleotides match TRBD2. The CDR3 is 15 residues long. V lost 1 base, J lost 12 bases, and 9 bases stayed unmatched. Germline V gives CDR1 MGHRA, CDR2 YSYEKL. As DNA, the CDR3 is TGCGCCAGCAGCCAAGGACTAGCGGGCCCGGGGGGGCAGTTCTTC. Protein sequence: CASSQGLAGPGGQFF.

The CDR3, as DNA: TGTGCCAGCAGTGGGCCCAACGCCCGGAGAAGGACCATATATTTT. Amino acid sequence: CASSGPNARRRTIYF. The V gene is TRBV2, the J gene TRBJ1-3; D is undetermined. Germline CDR1 and CDR2: SNHLY and FYNNEI. This CDR3 region has 15 residues. V was cut by 4 bases and J by 10 bases, with 20 bases left in between.

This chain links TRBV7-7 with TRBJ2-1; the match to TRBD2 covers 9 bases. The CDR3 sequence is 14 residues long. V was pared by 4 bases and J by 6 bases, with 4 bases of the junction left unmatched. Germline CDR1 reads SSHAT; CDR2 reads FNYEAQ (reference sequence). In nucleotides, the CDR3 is TGTGCCAGCAGCTCGGGGACTAGCACCAATGAGCAGTTCTTC. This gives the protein CASSSGTSTNEQFF.